This passage covers 5 T cell receptor beta chains from one sample sequenced in a study of blood T cell repertoires in COVID-19. Libraries were prepared by immunoSEQ multiplex PCR; TCRdb keeps only in-frame clonotypes and omits some of them. The repertoire includes 130,000 or so clones, around 88% of them detected once, and about 9.3% sits in the top ten. The sequenced sample was peripheral blood. These TCRs come from a man between 45 and 60 years old with acute or convalescent COVID-19.

The gene calls are TRBV2 and TRBJ2-7; D may be TRBD2 (7 bases). V was clipped by 6 bases and J by 2 bases, with 14 bases between them. The CDR3 runs to 14 residues. Germline assignment: CDR1 SNHLY and CDR2 FYNNEI. The chain's CDR3 is CASSPRGGTYEQYF. Here the CDR3 DNA reads TGTGCCAGCAGCCCGAGGGGGGGTACCTACGAGCAGTACTTC. The full variable domain, in which reference TRBV2 and TRBJ2-7 provide the parts outside the CDR3, is EPEVTQTPSHQVTQMGQEVILRCVPISNHLYFYWYRQILGQKVEFLVSFYNNEISEKSEIFDDQFSVERPDGSNFTLKIRSTKLEDSAMYFCASSPRGGTYEQYFGPGTRLTVT.

J is TRBJ2-5 and V is TRBV4-1, with TRBD2 as a possible D gene (5 bases). V was trimmed by 5 bases and J by 7 bases, leaving 23 bases between them. The germline V gene encodes CDR1 MGHRA and CDR2 YSYEKL. This CDR3 region has 16 residues. For the CDR3, the DNA is TGCGCCAGCAGCGCAGGAGGCTCGGCAGGTTCGGGGACCCAGTACTTC. Translation: CASSAGGSAGSGTQYF.

V and J are TRBV5-6 and TRBJ2-3, with 7 bases fitting TRBD1. Germline V gives CDR1 SGHDT, CDR2 YYEEEE. The CDR3 runs 15 residues. V shed 3 bases, J shed 8 bases, and the junction held 12 bases outside the gene matches. The CDR3 region is CASSSSPGGFSTQYF. The DNA for the CDR3 is TGTGCCAGCAGCTCCTCTCCAGGGGGTTTTAGTACGCAGTATTTT.

This clone was found many times. The same CDR3 also results from other DNA sequences found in this sample. This chain links TRBV6-5 with TRBJ1-1; 7 positions match TRBD1. CDR1 is MNHEY, CDR2 SVGAGI, per germline. The CDR3 spans 13 residues. The V segment lost 5 bases and the J segment 2 bases; nucleotides outside the gene matches: 2. The CDR3 loop reads CASSTGVNTEAFF. The CDR3, as DNA: TGTGCCAGCAGTACAGGGGTTAACACTGAAGCTTTCTTT.

The chain carries TRBV10-1 and TRBJ2-1, with 8 bases matching TRBD2. CDR1 is WNHNN, CDR2 SYGVQD, per germline (reference sequence). After removal of 3 bases from V and 7 bases from J, the junction contained 8 bases not matched to a gene. This CDR3 spans 15 amino acids. In DNA, the CDR3 is TGCGCCAGCAGTGAAGATGCTAGCGGGTATAATGAGCAGTTCTTC. Translation gives CASSEDASGYNEQFF.